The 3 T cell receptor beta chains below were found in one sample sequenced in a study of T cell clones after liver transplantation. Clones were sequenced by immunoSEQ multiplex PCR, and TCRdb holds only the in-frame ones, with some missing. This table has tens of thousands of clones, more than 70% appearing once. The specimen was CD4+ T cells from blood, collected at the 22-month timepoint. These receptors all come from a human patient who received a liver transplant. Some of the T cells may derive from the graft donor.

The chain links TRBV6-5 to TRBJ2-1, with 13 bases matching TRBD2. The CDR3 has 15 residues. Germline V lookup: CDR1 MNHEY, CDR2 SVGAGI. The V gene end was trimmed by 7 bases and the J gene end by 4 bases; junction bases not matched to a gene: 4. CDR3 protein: CASIRLAGGYNEQFF. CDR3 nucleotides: TGTGCCAGCATCCGACTAGCGGGGGGATACAATGAGCAGTTCTTC.

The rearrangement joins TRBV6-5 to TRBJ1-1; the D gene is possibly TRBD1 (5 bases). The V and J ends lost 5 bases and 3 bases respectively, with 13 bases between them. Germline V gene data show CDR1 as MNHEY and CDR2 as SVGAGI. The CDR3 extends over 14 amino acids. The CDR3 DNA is TGTGCCAGCAGTGTCAGGGAATTCGACACTGAAGCTTTCTTT. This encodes CASSVREFDTEAFF.

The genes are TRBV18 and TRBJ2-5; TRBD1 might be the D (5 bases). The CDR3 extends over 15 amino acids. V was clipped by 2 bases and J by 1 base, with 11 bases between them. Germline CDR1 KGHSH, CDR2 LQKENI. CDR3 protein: CASSPKGVVQETQYF. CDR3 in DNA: TGTGCCAGCTCACCAAAAGGGGTGGTCCAAGAGACCCAGTACTTC.